This T cell receptor beta chain was sequenced in a study of multiple sclerosis patients with progressive multifocal leukoencephalopathy. Repertoires were generated with immunoSEQ multiplex PCR, while TCRdb's copy carries only in-frame clones and drops some. Of over 25,000 clones in the sample, roughly nine tenths were seen once. As to time point: more than five months of natalizumab therapy. Germline lookup yields CDR1 SGDLS and CDR2 YYNGEE. Trimming took 0 bases from V and 6 from J; bases not matched to a gene: 7. The CDR3 consists of 16 residues. This sequence was found in a human donor with multiple sclerosis. The chain has TRBV9 and TRBJ2-2; 8 nucleotides line up with TRBD2. This specimen consisted of PBMCs, obtained from a patient treated with natalizumab. The CDR3 nucleotides read TGTGCCAGCAGCGTAGCTCGGCGGGAGGTCGCCGGGGAGCTGTTTTTT. It yields the protein CASSVARREVAGELFF.